A single sample gave rise to the 8 T cell receptor beta chains below, sequenced in a study of blood T cell repertoires in COVID-19. Sequenced by immunoSEQ multiplex PCR; TCRdb stores in-frame clones only, minus some. The sample records hundreds of thousands of clones, approximately 86% being singletons. The sequenced material came from peripheral blood. The receptors come from a woman aged 60 to 75 who had recovered from COVID-19.

The chain links TRBV7-3 to TRBJ1-1; D possibly corresponds to TRBD1 (5 bases). Germline V gene data show CDR1 as SGHTA and CDR2 as FQGTGA. Trimming left V 5 bases short and J 4 bases short, with 23 bases between. This CDR3 region has 17 residues. The DNA of the CDR3 is TGTGCCAGCAGCCCAAGTAGCATACGGAGGGGAGGCACTGAAGCTTTCTTT. It codes for CASSPSSIRRGGTEAFF.

The chain employs TRBV7-8 and TRBJ2-1; 9 positions match TRBD2. The CDR3 covers 15 residues. V dropped 5 bases and J dropped 9; count of bases not matched to a gene: 11. Germline lookup yields CDR1 SGHVS and CDR2 FQNEAQ. In DNA, the CDR3 is TGTGCCAGCAGCCATTCAAGCCTAGCGGGGAGTGAGCAGTTCTTC. Its translation: CASSHSSLAGSEQFF.

This rearrangement joins TRBV6-5 to TRBJ2-7, with 13 bases matching TRBD2. Germline V CDR1 and CDR2: MNHEY, SVGAGI. J lost 4 bases, V lost 6 bases, and 3 bases had no gene match. This CDR3 region has 14 residues. CDR3 coding DNA: TGTGCCAGCAGACCGGGACTAGCGGGGTACGAGCAGTACTTC. Protein: CASRPGLAGYEQYF.

The rearrangement uses TRBV19 and TRBJ1-4, with 7 bases lining up with TRBD1. Germline V gene lookup returns CDR1 LNHDA and CDR2 SQIVND (reference sequence). The CDR3 has 18 residues. V was clipped by 4 bases and J by 1 base; unmatched bases: 12. The CDR3 DNA reads TGTGCCAGTAGTAACGCTCGGGACAGCTACGAAACTAATGAAAAACTGTTTTTT. Its translation: CASSNARDSYETNEKLFF.

This chain uses TRBV28 with TRBJ1-4; no definite D call. Germline values: CDR1 MDHEN, CDR2 SYDVKM. CDR3 length: 11 amino acids. V gave up 7 bases and J gave up 4 bases, with 4 bases separating them. The CDR3, as DNA: TGTGCCAGCACGTTTAATGAAAAACTGTTTTTT. Translation gives CASTFNEKLFF.

This clone was seen a single time. The V gene is TRBV6-1, the J gene TRBJ1-1; possible D gene TRBD1, 5 bases. Between the trimmed V and J ends, which lost 3 bases and 0 bases, there was a span of 8 bases. Germline CDR1 MNHNS, CDR2 SASEGT. This CDR3 comprises 14 residues. The CDR3, as DNA: TGTGCCAGCAGTGAGGGGCAGGTGAACACTGAAGCTTTCTTT. Its protein product is CASSEGQVNTEAFF.

The chain recombines TRBV6-1 with TRBJ1-3; perhaps TRBD1 as D (5 bases). Germline V CDR1 and CDR2: MNHNS, SASEGT. The CDR3 is made up of 14 amino acids. The germline V and J ends were trimmed by 1 base and 2 bases, with 6 bases remaining between them. The CDR3 protein is CASSEGTTGNTIYF. Here the CDR3 DNA reads TGTGCCAGCAGTGAAGGGACAACTGGAAACACCATATATTTT.

This clone was picked up a small number of times. This chain connects TRBV9 to TRBJ2-1; the match to TRBD2 covers 8 bases. The CDR3 length is 14 residues. The germline CDR1 and CDR2 sequences are SGDLS and YYNGEE. Trimming removed 6 bases from V and 2 bases from J; junction bases left unmatched: 4. The DNA for the CDR3 is TGTGCCAGCAAGGCAGCGGGGGCCTACAATGAGCAGTTCTTC. It encodes CASKAAGAYNEQFF.